One and the same sample provided the 15 T cell receptor beta chains below, sequenced in a study of blood T cells in healthy people across ages. Next came a second PCR, run for about 6 to 11 cycles, which used a sample-barcoded 5' primer along with a J-beta primer mix. TCRdb re-called the 5' RACE reads with MiXCR, one entry per CDR3 protein. The table lists about a million distinct CDR3 sequences, 30% to 40% of them singletons, with around 12% in the top ten. Sequences were obtained from blood. These receptor sequences come from a young man in good health.

This clonotype occurred a few times. The V and J genes are TRBV20-1 and TRBJ2-2; 10 nucleotides align to TRBD2. J gave up 11 bases and V 4 bases, and 16 bases lay outside the gene matches. Germline V gene lookup returns CDR1 DFQATT and CDR2 SNEGSKA (reference sequence). This CDR3 is built from 16 residues. The CDR3 here is CSAIVAAGGESGELFF. In DNA, the CDR3 is TGCAGTGCTATCGTGGCAGCGGGGGGGGAAAGCGGCGAGCTGTTTTTT.

The chain couples TRBV9 to TRBJ1-4, with a possible D match to TRBD1 (5 bases). Germline V gene data show CDR1 as SGDLS and CDR2 as YYNGEE. Trimming took 0 bases from V and 1 from J, leaving 7 bases between them. This CDR3 has 15 residues. The CDR3 spells CASSVGGRTNEKLFF. DNA of the CDR3: TGTGCCAGCAGCGTAGGGGGCCGAACTAATGAAAAACTGTTTTTT.

This chain uses TRBV6-5 with TRBJ2-2; D remains unclear. V gave up 2 bases and J gave up 3 bases, with 4 bases separating them. This CDR3 contains 13 residues. The germline V gene encodes CDR1 MNHEY and CDR2 SVGAGI. The CDR3 loop is CASSYKDTGELFF. The CDR3, as DNA: TGTGCCAGCAGTTACAAGGACACCGGGGAGCTGTTTTTT.

V gene TRBV25-1 combines with J gene TRBJ2-7; D perhaps matches TRBD2 (6 bases). The CDR3 runs 14 residues. V shed 2 bases and J shed 7 bases, with 15 bases lying between them. Germline assignment: CDR1 MGHDK and CDR2 SYGVNS. The CDR3 loop is CASSEELSGVEQYF. In DNA, the CDR3 is TGTGCCAGCAGTGAAGAACTATCGGGGGTTGAGCAGTACTTC.

This clonotype was observed many times. This chain joins TRBV29-1 and TRBJ2-5; TRBD2 agrees at 10 bases. V gave up 5 bases and J gave up 3 bases; unmatched junction bases: 6. Germline V CDR1 and CDR2: SQVTM, ANQGSEA. This CDR3 has 14 residues. CDR3 loop: CSVRTSGIEETQYF. DNA for the CDR3: TGCAGCGTTCGCACTAGCGGGATTGAAGAGACCCAGTACTTC. Full variable domain (outside the CDR3, taken from reference TRBV29-1 and TRBJ2-5): SAVISQKPSRDICQRGTSLTIQCQVDSQVTMMFWYRQQPGQSLTLIATANQGSEATYESGFVIDKFPISRPNLTFSTLTVSNMSPEDSSIYLCSVRTSGIEETQYFGPGTRLLVL.

The rearrangement joins TRBV11-2 to TRBJ1-1; D unclear. Trimming took 1 base from V and 5 from J, leaving 26 bases between them. This CDR3 region has 19 residues. Germline V gives CDR1 SGHAT, CDR2 FQNNGV. As DNA, the CDR3 is TGTGCCAGCAGCTTAGGAGCTAGGGCAAGGGTGAAGGGTTTGACTGAAGCTTTCTTT. This gives the protein CASSLGARARVKGLTEAFF.

The chain uses TRBV7-9 and TRBJ1-2, with a weak D call TRBD1 (5 bases). The CDR3 has 15 residues. The V gene's germline CDR1 is SEHNR and CDR2 FQNEAQ (reference sequence). Trimming pared 5 bases from V and 4 bases from J, leaving 17 bases between. CDR3 nucleotide sequence: TGTGCCAGCAGCCCAGACGGCAGGGTTATCTATGGCTACACCTTC. It yields the protein CASSPDGRVIYGYTF.

The chain has TRBV21-1 and TRBJ2-4; the tabulated D call, TRBD1, remains unverified against the DNA. TRBV21-1 has pseudogene status. The CDR3 runs to 17 residues. CDR3 DNA sequence: TGTGCCAGCAGCAAAAGGAAGGGACAGGGGAACAAAAACATTCAGTACTTC. Its protein product is CASSKRKGQGNKNIQYF.

This clonotype was counted between two and nine times. The chain carries TRBV25-1 and TRBJ1-1; unclear D gene. The CDR3 loop spans 11 amino acids. Germline assignment: CDR1 MGHDK and CDR2 SYGVNS. Trimming removed 3 bases at V and 8 bases at J, with 7 bases between. The DNA of the CDR3 is TGTGCCAGCAGTGATAGGGAAGAAGCTTTCTTT. Translated: CASSDREEAFF. Looking up the rest from reference TRBV25-1 and TRBJ1-1 gives the full variable domain: EADIYQTPRYLVIGTGKKITLECSQTMGHDKMYWYQQDPGMELHLIHYSYGVNSTEKGDLSSESTVSRIRTEHFPLTLESARPSHTSQYLCASSDREEAFFGQGTRLTVV.

This clonotype has a handful of counts. The CDR3 here is CASSRRGGSYNEQFF. CDR3 nucleotide sequence: TGCGCCAGCAGCCGCCGTGGAGGCTCCTACAATGAGCAGTTCTTC. V usage is TRBV4-1 and J usage is TRBJ2-1; D is perhaps TRBD2 (5 bases). The CDR3 contains 15 residues. The ends were cut back, 4 bases at V and 0 bases at J, with 10 bases in the middle. Per the germline V gene, CDR1 is MGHRA and CDR2 is YSYEKL.

The V and J genes are TRBV9 and TRBJ1-1; perhaps TRBD1 as D (6 bases). The germline V gene has CDR1 SGDLS and CDR2 YYNGEE. CDR3 length: 16 amino acids. V was pared by 4 bases and J by 1 base, with 17 bases between. CDR3 in DNA: TGTGCCAGCAGCCCCCAGGGGTGGGGCGAGAACACTGAAGCTTTCTTT. Protein product: CASSPQGWGENTEAFF.

Points on this clonotype: At one of its ends the junction is not consistent with the germline gene, which may arise from a read error. The chain couples TRBV7-8 to TRBJ2-2; either TRBD1 or TRBD2 may supply D (5 bases each). This CDR3 has 15 amino acids. CDR1 is SGHVS, CDR2 FQNEAQ, per germline. The CDR3 is CASSHQGEGTGEPFF. The CDR3 nucleotides read TGTGCCAGCAGCCATCAGGGAGAGGGCACCGGGGAGCCGTTTTTT.

V is TRBV6-5 and J is TRBJ2-1; 9 positions agree with TRBD1. There are 16 residues in the CDR3. The junction had 3 bases not matched to a gene; V was cut back by 0 bases and J by 3 bases. Germline V gene sequence: CDR1 MNHEY, CDR2 SVGAGI. CDR3 sequence reads: CASSYSGTGSYNEQFF. The CDR3 bases are TGTGCCAGCAGTTACTCCGGGACAGGGAGCTACAATGAGCAGTTCTTC.

V is TRBV6-1 and J is TRBJ1-1; tentatively, D is TRBD1 (6 bases). The CDR3 has 14 residues. CDR1 MNHNS and CDR2 SASEGT come from the germline V gene. The V gene lost 6 bases and the J gene lost 6 bases, with 17 bases spanning the gap. In DNA form, the CDR3 reads TGTGCCAGCAGCGCATTAGGGGGTTCCCCTGAAGCTTTCTTT. Translation gives CASSALGGSPEAFF.

CDR3 bases: TGCAGTGCTAGATCCGGGGGAGGAGGGAGTGAGCAGTTCTTC. Its protein is CSARSGGGGSEQFF. The V gene is TRBV20-1, the J gene TRBJ2-1; possible D gene TRBD2, 6 bases. This CDR3 spans 14 amino acids. The germline V gene encodes CDR1 DFQATT and CDR2 SNEGSKA (reference sequence). Between the trimmed V and J ends, which lost 2 bases and 9 bases, there was a span of 17 bases.